The present entry profiles one T cell receptor (beta chain) with its context. Trimming shortened V by 1 base and J by 4 bases, and 10 bases separated the two germline ends. CDR1 and CDR2 (germline): GTSNPN, SVGIG (reference sequence). The CDR3 has 13 amino acids. This sample was taken from a study of blood T cell repertoires in COVID-19. In the source study's methods: Estimated nucleated cell counts came from reference gene primer amplification. Generated by immunoSEQ multiplex PCR, the TCRdb table keeps only in-frame clones and is missing some. V and J calls and clone size are given by that table; D and trimming were obtained from the DNA. The sample includes under 95,000 clones, approximately 86% seen only once; the top ten take around 2.9%.

This sequence originates from an elderly woman with COVID-19, enrolled during active disease. The J gene is TRBJ1-2, the V gene TRBV30, with D possibly being TRBD1 (6 bases). Sequenced: peripheral blood. The CDR3 DNA reads as TGTGCCTGGAGTGGGGGGACAATCTATGGCTACACCTTC. Translated, it gives CAWSGGTIYGYTF. Filled out from reference TRBV30 and TRBJ1-2, the complete variable domain reads SQTIHQWPATLVQPVGSPLSLECTVEGTSNPNLYWYRQAAGRGLQLLFYSVGIGQISSEVPQNLSASRPQDRQFILSSKKLLLSDSGFYLCAWSGGTIYGYTFGSGTRLTVV.